The 20 T cell receptor beta chains given below trace back to one sample, sequenced in a study of blood T cell repertoires in COVID-19. Repertoires were generated with immunoSEQ multiplex PCR, while TCRdb's copy carries only in-frame clones and drops some. The repertoire holds approximately 300,000 clones, with approximately 87% as singletons. Source material: peripheral blood. Receptor source: a woman in her 50s with active or convalescent COVID-19.

The chain joins TRBV7-2 to TRBJ2-7; D is possibly TRBD1 (6 bases). Germline CDR1 is SGHTA and CDR2 is FQGNSA. Trimming shortened V by 1 base and J by 1 base, and 11 bases separated the two germline ends. This CDR3 is built from 15 residues. The CDR3 bases are TGTGCCAGCAGCTTAGGGGGGCAGCTATCCTACGAGCAGTACTTC. Translated, it gives CASSLGGQLSYEQYF. The full variable domain, completed using reference TRBV7-2 and TRBJ2-7, is GAGVSQSPSNKVTEKGKDVELRCDPISGHTALYWYRQSLGQGLEFLIYFQGNSAPDKSGLPSDRFSAERTGGSVSTLTIQRTQQEDSAVYLCASSLGGQLSYEQYFGPGTRLTVT.

V usage is TRBV30 and J usage is TRBJ1-2; TRBD1 matches at 8 bases. Trimming at V came to 2 bases and at J to 4 bases, leaving 3 bases not matched to a gene. CDR3 size: 13 residues. Germline V gene lookup returns CDR1 GTSNPN and CDR2 SVGIG (reference sequence). The CDR3 DNA follows: TGTGCCTGGAGTCGGGACAGGTCCTATGGCTACACCTTC. Its protein is CAWSRDRSYGYTF.

The table lists this clone with a few counts. This rearrangement joins TRBV15 to TRBJ1-4; no clear D gene. The V and J ends lost 0 bases and 8 bases respectively, with 16 bases between them. The CDR3 runs 16 residues. From germline, CDR1 is LNHNV and CDR2 YYDKDF (reference sequence). In DNA, the CDR3 is TGTGCCACCAGCAGAGATAGAAGGGAGTTTGGGGAAAAACTGTTTTTT. Its protein product is CATSRDRREFGEKLFF.

This clone has a handful of counts. The same CDR3 also results from other DNA sequences found in this sample. This chain connects TRBV3-1 (or the pseudogene TRBV3-2) to TRBJ2-2; no definite D call. Germline V gives CDR1 LGHDT, CDR2 YNNKEL (reference sequence). This CDR3 is 14 amino acids long. Trimming took off 1 base at V and 2 bases at J, with 5 bases between the two ends. Here the CDR3 reads CASSQAGNTGELFF. In DNA, the CDR3 is TGTGCCAGCAGCCAAGCCGGTAACACCGGGGAGCTGTTTTTT.

The chain is built from TRBV11-1 and TRBJ2-2, with 9 bases lining up with TRBD1. V shed 5 bases and J 0 bases; nucleotides not matched to a gene: 4. CDR3 size: 16 residues. Germline V lookup: CDR1 SGHAT, CDR2 FQDESV (reference sequence). The CDR3 loop is CASSKGQGTNTGELFF. CDR3 nucleotide sequence: TGTGCCAGCAGCAAGGGACAGGGCACGAACACCGGGGAGCTGTTTTTT.

The chain uses TRBV6-5 and TRBJ2-2; weak D call: TRBD1 (5 bases). This CDR3 has 13 residues. Germline CDR1 is MNHEY and CDR2 is SVGAGI. V lost 5 bases and J lost 3, with 7 bases in between. The CDR3 DNA sequence: TGTGCCAGCAGTCAGGGTCACACCGGGGAGCTGTTTTTT. The encoded protein is CASSQGHTGELFF.

This rearrangement joins TRBV3-1 (or the pseudogene TRBV3-2) to TRBJ2-1; 7 bases align to TRBD2. V dropped 4 bases and J dropped 5; count of bases not matched to a gene: 2. The CDR3 is 13 amino acids. From germline, CDR1 is LGHDT and CDR2 YNNKEL (reference sequence). CDR3 amino acids: CASSRDYDNEQFF. CDR3 nucleotide sequence: TGTGCCAGCAGCCGGGACTATGACAATGAGCAGTTCTTC.

The V gene is TRBV5-4, the J gene TRBJ1-6; tentatively, D is TRBD1 (6 bases). This CDR3 contains 16 residues. Between the trimmed V and J ends, which lost 4 bases and 5 bases, there was a span of 16 bases. From germline, CDR1 is SGHNT and CDR2 YYREEE (reference sequence). Here the CDR3 DNA reads TGTGCCAGCAGCATAACACAGGGAGTCAATAATTCACCCCTCCACTTT. Translating gives CASSITQGVNNSPLHF.

This sequence joins TRBV24-1 and TRBJ2-5; possibly TRBD2 for D (6 bases). The CDR3 totals 14 residues. The germline V gene encodes CDR1 KGHDR and CDR2 SFDVKD. V was cut by 1 base and J by 4 bases, with 9 bases left in between. For the CDR3, the DNA is TGTGCCACCAGTGATTTCGGGAGTGGAGAGACCCAGTACTTC. Encoded protein: CATSDFGSGETQYF.

A few counts support this clone. The chain is built from TRBV5-5 and TRBJ1-1; no firm D call. Germline V gene lookup returns CDR1 SGHKS and CDR2 YYEKEE (reference sequence). This CDR3 spans 13 amino acids. Trimming took 3 bases from V and 5 from J, leaving 11 bases between them. CDR3 DNA sequence: TGTGCCAGCAGCTCCATACCGGAGACTGAAGCTTTCTTT. This sequence encodes CASSSIPETEAFF.

The rearrangement uses TRBV5-1 and TRBJ2-7, with 8 nucleotides matching TRBD2. CDR1 is SGHRS, CDR2 YFSETQ, per germline. The CDR3 extends over 15 amino acids. The V gene end was trimmed by 3 bases and the J gene end by 5 bases; junction bases not matched to a gene: 10. CDR3 in amino acids: CASSSMAGGINEQYF. DNA for the CDR3: TGCGCCAGCAGCTCCATGGCGGGAGGTATCAACGAGCAGTACTTC.

The rearrangement joins TRBV2 to TRBJ2-3; 9 bases are shared with TRBD2. This CDR3 spans 19 amino acids. V was clipped by 2 bases and J by 1 base; unmatched bases: 13. CDR1 and CDR2 from the germline V gene are SNHLY and FYNNEI. The CDR3, as DNA: TGTGCCAGCAGTGAATTGTTGCTAGCGGGGCCGTCTGGCACAGATACGCAGTATTTT. It translates to CASSELLLAGPSGTDTQYF.

The rearrangement uses TRBV7-9 and TRBJ2-1; TRBD2 matches at 11 bases. CDR3 length equals 18 residues. Germline CDR1 SEHNR, CDR2 FQNEAQ (reference sequence). The ends lost 4 bases at V and 0 bases at J; junction bases unmatched: 8. The CDR3 sequence: CASSSTSGSGGSYNEQFF. The CDR3 nucleotides are TGTGCCAGCAGCTCTACTAGCGGGAGTGGGGGCTCCTACAATGAGCAGTTCTTC. Based on the CDR3 plus reference TRBV7-9 and TRBJ2-1, the full variable domain is DTGVSQNPRHKITKRGQNVTFRCDPISEHNRLYWYRQTLGQGPEFLTYFQNEAQLEKSRLLSDRFSAERPKGSFSTLEIQRTEQGDSAMYLCASSSTSGSGGSYNEQFFGPGTRLTVL.

This clone has more than one count but fewer than ten. The rearrangement joins TRBV2 to TRBJ1-2; weak D call: TRBD1 (6 bases). V dropped 6 bases and J dropped 2 bases, with 10 bases sitting between them. The germline gives CDR1 SNHLY, CDR2 FYNNEI. The CDR3 is made up of 13 amino acids. The CDR3 loop reads CASRDTGNYGYTF. CDR3 nucleotide sequence: TGTGCCAGCAGGGATACAGGGAACTATGGCTACACCTTC.

This chain connects TRBV6-5 to TRBJ2-7, with D perhaps TRBD2 (7 bases). From germline, CDR1 is MNHEY and CDR2 SVGAGI. This CDR3 is built from 13 residues. The V and J ends lost 8 bases and 0 bases respectively, with 11 bases between them. The CDR3 DNA sequence: TGTGCCAGCGGGGGGGCTACCTCCTACGAGCAGTACTTC. Translating gives CASGGATSYEQYF.

Written as DNA, the CDR3 is TGTGCCTCCCATTCGGGCGGGGAAGGGGTTTACAATGAGCAGTTCTTC. Amino acid sequence: CASHSGGEGVYNEQFF. V and J are TRBV19 and TRBJ2-1, with a weak D call TRBD2 (6 bases). Trimming took off 11 bases at V and 4 bases at J, with 24 bases between the two ends. Germline V gives CDR1 LNHDA, CDR2 SQIVND (reference sequence). CDR3 length: 16 residues.

The chain uses TRBV10-3 and TRBJ1-5; D not certain. Per germline, CDR1 ENHRY and CDR2 SYGVKD. The V gene lost 10 bases and the J gene lost 4 bases, with 17 bases spanning the gap. There are 14 residues in the CDR3. The CDR3 DNA is TGTGCCACCTCGGCGGCGGGGAATAATCAGCCCCAGCATTTT. Amino acids: CATSAAGNNQPQHF.

The chain recombines TRBV30 with TRBJ1-4, with TRBD1 as a possible D gene (6 bases). This CDR3 is 14 amino acids long. Germline V gene lookup returns CDR1 GTSNPN and CDR2 SVGIG (reference sequence). V was clipped by 2 bases and J by 4 bases, with 11 bases between them. The chain's CDR3 is CAWSTGGHNEKLFF. The CDR3, as DNA: TGTGCCTGGAGTACGGGGGGGCATAATGAAAAACTGTTTTTT.

The chain has TRBV24-1 and TRBJ2-5, with D perhaps matching TRBD2 (5 bases). This CDR3 is 16 amino acids long. Germline loops: CDR1 KGHDR, CDR2 SFDVKD. V lost 2 bases to trimming and J lost 3 bases, with 15 bases between them. CDR3 DNA: TGTGCCACCAGTGATTGGAGCGGAGACGGGGAAGAGACCCAGTACTTC. This translates into CATSDWSGDGEETQYF.

This clone qualifies as medium-sized. The same CDR3 can be traced to other DNA sequences in this sample. J is TRBJ1-1 and V is TRBV11-2; D unclear. Per the germline V gene, CDR1 is SGHAT and CDR2 is FQNNGV. Trimming removed 1 base from V and 3 bases from J, with 6 bases in between. The CDR3 extends over 13 amino acids. Here the CDR3 DNA reads TGTGCCAGCAGCTTAGTTACATACACTGAAGCTTTCTTT. Its protein product is CASSLVTYTEAFF.